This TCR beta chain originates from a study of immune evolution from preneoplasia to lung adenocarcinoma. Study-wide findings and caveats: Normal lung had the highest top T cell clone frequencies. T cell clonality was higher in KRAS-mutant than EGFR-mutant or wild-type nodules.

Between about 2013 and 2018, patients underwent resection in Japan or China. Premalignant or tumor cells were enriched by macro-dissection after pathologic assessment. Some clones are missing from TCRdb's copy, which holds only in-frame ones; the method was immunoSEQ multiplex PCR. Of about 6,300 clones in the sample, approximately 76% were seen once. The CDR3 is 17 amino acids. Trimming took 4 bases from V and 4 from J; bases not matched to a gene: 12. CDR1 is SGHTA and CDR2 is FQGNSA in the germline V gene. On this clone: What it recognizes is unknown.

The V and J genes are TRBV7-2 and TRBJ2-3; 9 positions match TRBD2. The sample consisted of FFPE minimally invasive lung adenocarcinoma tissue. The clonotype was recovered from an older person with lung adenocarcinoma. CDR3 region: CASSSPEGTSRADTQYF. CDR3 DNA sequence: TGTGCCAGCAGCTCCCCCGAGGGGACTAGCCGGGCAGATACGCAGTATTTT. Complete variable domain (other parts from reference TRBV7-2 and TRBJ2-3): GAGVSQSPSNKVTEKGKDVELRCDPISGHTALYWYRQSLGQGLEFLIYFQGNSAPDKSGLPSDRFSAERTGGSVSTLTIQRTQQEDSAVYLCASSSPEGTSRADTQYFGPGTRLTVL.